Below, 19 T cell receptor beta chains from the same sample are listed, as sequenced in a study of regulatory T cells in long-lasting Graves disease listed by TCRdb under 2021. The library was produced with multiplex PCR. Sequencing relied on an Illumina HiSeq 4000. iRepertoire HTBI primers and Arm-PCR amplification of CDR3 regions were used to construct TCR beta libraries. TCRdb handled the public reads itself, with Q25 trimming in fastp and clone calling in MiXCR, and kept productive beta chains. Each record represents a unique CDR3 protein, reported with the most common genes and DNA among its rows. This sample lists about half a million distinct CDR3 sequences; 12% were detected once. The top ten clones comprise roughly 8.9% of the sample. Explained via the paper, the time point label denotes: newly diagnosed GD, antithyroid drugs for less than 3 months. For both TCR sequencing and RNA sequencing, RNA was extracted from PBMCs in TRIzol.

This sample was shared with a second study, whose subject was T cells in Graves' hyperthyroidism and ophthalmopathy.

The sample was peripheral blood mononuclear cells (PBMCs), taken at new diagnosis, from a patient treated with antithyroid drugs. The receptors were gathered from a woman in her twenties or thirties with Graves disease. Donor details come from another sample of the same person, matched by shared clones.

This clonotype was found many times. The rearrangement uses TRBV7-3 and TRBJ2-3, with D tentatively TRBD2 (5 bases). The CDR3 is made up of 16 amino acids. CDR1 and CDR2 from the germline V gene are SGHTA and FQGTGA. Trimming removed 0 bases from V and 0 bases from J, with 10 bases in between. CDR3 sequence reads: CASSLTPGSSTDTQYF. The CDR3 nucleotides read TGTGCCAGCAGCTTAACACCTGGGAGTAGCACAGATACGCAGTATTTT.

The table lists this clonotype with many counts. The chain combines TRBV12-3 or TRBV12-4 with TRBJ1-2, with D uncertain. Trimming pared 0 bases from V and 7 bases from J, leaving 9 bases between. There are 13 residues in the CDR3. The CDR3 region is CASSLAISLGYTF. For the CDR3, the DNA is TGTGCCAGCAGTTTAGCAATTTCTCTTGGCTACACCTTC.

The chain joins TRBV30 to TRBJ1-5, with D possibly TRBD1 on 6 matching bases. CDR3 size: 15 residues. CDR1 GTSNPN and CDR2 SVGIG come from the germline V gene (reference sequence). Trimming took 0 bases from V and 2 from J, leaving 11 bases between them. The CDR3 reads CAWSVGGTGNQPQHF. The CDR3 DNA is TGTGCCTGGAGTGTAGGGGGGACGGGCAATCAGCCCCAGCATTTT. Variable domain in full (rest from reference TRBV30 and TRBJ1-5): SQTIHQWPATLVQPVGSPLSLECTVEGTSNPNLYWYRQAAGRGLQLLFYSVGIGQISSEVPQNLSASRPQDRQFILSSKKLLLSDSGFYLCAWSVGGTGNQPQHFGDGTRLSIL.

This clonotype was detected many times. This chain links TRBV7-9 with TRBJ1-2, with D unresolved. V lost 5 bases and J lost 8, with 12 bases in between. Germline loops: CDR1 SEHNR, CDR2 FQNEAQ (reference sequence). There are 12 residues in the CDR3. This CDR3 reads CASSDRSRGYTF. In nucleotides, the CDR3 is TGTGCCAGCAGCGACCGTTCCCGGGGCTACACCTTC.

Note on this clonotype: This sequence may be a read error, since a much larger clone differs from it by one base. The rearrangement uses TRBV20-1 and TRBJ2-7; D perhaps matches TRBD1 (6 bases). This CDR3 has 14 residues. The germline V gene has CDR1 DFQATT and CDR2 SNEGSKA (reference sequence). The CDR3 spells CSARITGSSYDQYF. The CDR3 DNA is TGCAGTGCTAGAATCACAGGGAGCTCCTACGATCAGTACTTC.

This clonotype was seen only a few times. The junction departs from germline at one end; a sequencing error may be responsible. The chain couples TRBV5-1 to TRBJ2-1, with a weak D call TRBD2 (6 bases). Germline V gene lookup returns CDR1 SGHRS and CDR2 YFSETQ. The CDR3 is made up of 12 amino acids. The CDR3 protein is CASSRGNNGQFF. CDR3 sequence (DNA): TGCGCCAGCAGCCGCGGGAACAATGGGCAGTTCTTC.

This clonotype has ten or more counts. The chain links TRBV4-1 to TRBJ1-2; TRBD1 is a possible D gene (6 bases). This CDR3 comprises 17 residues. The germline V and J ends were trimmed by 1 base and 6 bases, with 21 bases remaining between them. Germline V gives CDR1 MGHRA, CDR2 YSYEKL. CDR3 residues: CASSQGRGGRRGDGYTF. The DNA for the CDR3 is TGCGCCAGCAGCCAAGGCCGCGGGGGGCGGCGTGGAGATGGCTACACCTTC.

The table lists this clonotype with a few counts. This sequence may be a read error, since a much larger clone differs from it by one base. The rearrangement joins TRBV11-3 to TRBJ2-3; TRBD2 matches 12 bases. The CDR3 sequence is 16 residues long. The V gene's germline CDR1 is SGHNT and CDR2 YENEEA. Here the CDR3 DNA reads TGTGCCAGCAGCCTTGGACTAGCGGGGACCACAGATACGCAGTGTTTT. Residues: CASSLGLAGTTDTQCF. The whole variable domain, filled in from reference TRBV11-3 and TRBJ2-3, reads EAGVVQSPRYKIIEKKQPVAFWCNPISGHNTLYWYLQNLGQGPELLIRYENEEAVDDSQLPKDRFSAERLKGVDSTLKIQPAELGDSAVYLCASSLGLAGTTDTQCFGPGTRLTVL.

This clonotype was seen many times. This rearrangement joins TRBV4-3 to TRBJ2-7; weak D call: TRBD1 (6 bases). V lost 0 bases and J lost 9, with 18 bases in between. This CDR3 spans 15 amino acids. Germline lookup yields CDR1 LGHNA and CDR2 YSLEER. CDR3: CASSQDLQGSLGQYF. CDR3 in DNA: TGCGCCAGCAGCCAAGATTTACAGGGTAGTCTTGGGCAGTACTTC.

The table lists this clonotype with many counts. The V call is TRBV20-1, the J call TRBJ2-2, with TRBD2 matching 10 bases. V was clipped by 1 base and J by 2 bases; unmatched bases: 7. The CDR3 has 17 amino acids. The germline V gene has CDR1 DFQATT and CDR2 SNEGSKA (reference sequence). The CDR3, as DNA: TGCAGTGCTAGAGCACCTGGACTAGCGGAAAACACCGGGGAGCTGTTTTTT. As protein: CSARAPGLAENTGELFF.

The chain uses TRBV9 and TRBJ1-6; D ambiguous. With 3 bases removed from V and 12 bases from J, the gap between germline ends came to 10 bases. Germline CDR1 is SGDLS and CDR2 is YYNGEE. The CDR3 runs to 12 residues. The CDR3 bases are TGTGCCAGCAGCGCCCCTTCTGAACCCCTCCACTTT. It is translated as CASSAPSEPLHF.

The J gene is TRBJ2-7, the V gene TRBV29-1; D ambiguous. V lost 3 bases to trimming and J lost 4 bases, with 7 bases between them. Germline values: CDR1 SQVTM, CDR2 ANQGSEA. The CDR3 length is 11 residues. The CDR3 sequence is CSVDIEYEQYF. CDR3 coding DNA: TGCAGCGTTGATATAGAATACGAGCAGTACTTC.

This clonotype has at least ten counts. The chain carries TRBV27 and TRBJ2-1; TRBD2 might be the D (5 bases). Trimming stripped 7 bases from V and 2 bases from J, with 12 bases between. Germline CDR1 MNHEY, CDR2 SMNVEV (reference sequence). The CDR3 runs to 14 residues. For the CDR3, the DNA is TGTGCCAGCAACCCCGGGGAACCCTACAATGAGCAGTTCTTC. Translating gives CASNPGEPYNEQFF.

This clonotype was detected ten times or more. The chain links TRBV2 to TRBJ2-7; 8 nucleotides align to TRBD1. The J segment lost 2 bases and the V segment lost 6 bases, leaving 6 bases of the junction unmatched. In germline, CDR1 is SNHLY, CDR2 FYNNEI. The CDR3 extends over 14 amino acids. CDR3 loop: CASREDRAPYEQYF. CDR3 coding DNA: TGTGCCAGCAGGGAGGACAGGGCACCCTACGAGCAGTACTTC.

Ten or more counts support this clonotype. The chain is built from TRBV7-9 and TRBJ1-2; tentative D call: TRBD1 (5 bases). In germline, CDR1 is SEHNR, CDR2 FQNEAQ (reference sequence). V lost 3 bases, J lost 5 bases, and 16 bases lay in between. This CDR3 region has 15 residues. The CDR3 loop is CASSFRDDRGYGYTF. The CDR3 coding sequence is TGTGCCAGCAGCTTCCGGGACGATCGGGGGTATGGCTACACCTTC.

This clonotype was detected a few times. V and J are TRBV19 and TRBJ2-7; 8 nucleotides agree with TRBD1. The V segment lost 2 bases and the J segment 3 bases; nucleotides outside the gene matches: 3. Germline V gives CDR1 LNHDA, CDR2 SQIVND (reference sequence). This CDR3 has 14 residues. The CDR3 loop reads CASSIKGQVYEQYF. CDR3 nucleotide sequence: TGTGCCAGTAGTATAAAGGGACAGGTCTACGAGCAGTACTTC.

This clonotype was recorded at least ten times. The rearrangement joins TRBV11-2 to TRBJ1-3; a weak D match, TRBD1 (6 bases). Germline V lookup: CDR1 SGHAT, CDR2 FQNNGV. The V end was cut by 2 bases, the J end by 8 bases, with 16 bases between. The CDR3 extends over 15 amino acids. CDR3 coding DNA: TGTGCCAGCAGCTTACAGGCAGGGGAGGAAGACACCATATATTTT. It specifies CASSLQAGEEDTIYF. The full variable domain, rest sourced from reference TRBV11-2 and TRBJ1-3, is EAGVAQSPRYKIIEKRQSVAFWCNPISGHATLYWYQQILGQGPKLLIQFQNNGVVDDSQLPKDRFSAERLKGVDSTLKIQPAKLEDSAVYLCASSLQAGEEDTIYFGEGSWLTVV.

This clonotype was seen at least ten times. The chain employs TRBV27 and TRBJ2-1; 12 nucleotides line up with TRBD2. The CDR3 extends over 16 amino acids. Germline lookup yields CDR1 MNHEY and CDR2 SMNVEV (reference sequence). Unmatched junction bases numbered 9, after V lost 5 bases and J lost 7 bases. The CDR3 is CASSRTLAGGRNEQFF. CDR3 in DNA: TGTGCCAGCAGTCGTACCCTAGCGGGAGGGCGTAATGAGCAGTTCTTC.

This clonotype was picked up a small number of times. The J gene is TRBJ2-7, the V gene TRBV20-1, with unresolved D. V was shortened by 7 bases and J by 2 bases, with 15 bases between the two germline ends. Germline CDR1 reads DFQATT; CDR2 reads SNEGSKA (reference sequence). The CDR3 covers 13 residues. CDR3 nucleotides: TGCAGTGTTGGCGGTCTACGACCCTACGAGCAGTACTTC. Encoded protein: CSVGGLRPYEQYF.